This T cell receptor (beta chain) was sequenced during a study of T cells after yellow fever vaccination. This CDR3 is built from 15 residues. TCRdb independently ran MiXCR on the 5' RACE reads; one entry per CDR3 protein. This sample has 450,000 to 600,000 distinct CDR3 sequences, with about a sixth found just once. Study outcomes and limitations: Post-booster reappearance was seen for most primary-vaccination clones (around 96% CD4, about 88% CD8).

On this clonotype: No antigen is known for it.

The chain joins TRBV21-1 to TRBJ2-7; the D call of TRBD1 is as the table states it, not checked on the DNA. TRBV21-1 is described as a pseudogene. Sample: PBMCs, taken less than 6 days after the first yellow fever vaccination. This receptor was obtained from a man aged 18 to 30 who received the YFV17D yellow fever vaccine. CDR3 nucleotides: TGTGCCAGCAGCATGGGACAGGGGGGGTGCTACGAGCAGTACTTC. This gives the protein CASSMGQGGCYEQYF.